The rows below give T cell receptor beta chains drawn from one sample of a study of regulatory T cells in long-lasting Graves disease. Each CDR3 protein gets one entry after TCRdb re-called the multiplex PCR reads with MiXCR. The sample has 700,000 or so distinct CDR3 sequences, around 30% seen once. The sequenced sample was peripheral blood mononuclear cells (PBMCs), obtained when the disease was refractory, from a patient treated with antithyroid drugs. The source of these receptors is a female donor with Graves disease. Each CDR3 is given with its conserved first and last residue. A D gene is named only where the DNA matches it firmly. Clone size is stated in some rows and not others, as once, few, many or a class when expanded.

>TRBV7-9|few|NA|TRBJ1-4
TGTGCCAGCAGCTCGTACTATGACAGACATCCTAATGAAAAACTGTTTTTT
CASSSYYDRHPNEKLFF
>TRBV19|NA|NA|TRBJ1-2
TGTGCCAGTAGTAGCGGGGGACCAAACTACTATGGCTACACCTTC
CASSSGGPNYYGYTF
>TRBV28|NA|NA|TRBJ2-5
TGTGCCAGCAGTTACTCTACAATCCAAGAGACCCAGTACTTC
CASSYSTIQETQYF
>TRBV29-1|once|NA|TRBJ1-1
TGCAGCGTGGGGGGGGATATGAACACTGAAGCTTTCTTT
CSVGGDMNTEAFF
>TRBV5-5|once|NA|TRBJ1-1
TGTGCCAGCAGCTCTGCCCTAAATGCCATGAACACTGAAGCTTTCTTT
CASSSALNAMNTEAFF
>TRBV7-2|few|TRBD1|TRBJ2-7
TGTGCCAGCAGCGCCCGTCGACAGGGTACGGACGAGCAGTACTTC
CASSARRQGTDEQYF
>TRBV12-3/TRBV12-4|NA|NA|TRBJ2-5
TGTGCCAGCAGTTTACGGGGGCTGGAGACCCAGTACTTC
CASSLRGLETQYF
>TRBV7-2|few|TRBD1|TRBJ1-1
TGTGCCAGCAGCCCTGCCCGGGACAGGGGGTCTGAAGCTTTCTTT
CASSPARDRGSEAFF
>TRBV2|many|NA|TRBJ2-5
TGTGCCAGCAGAGAGGAGGAAGAGACCCAGTACTTC
CASREEEETQYF
>TRBV7-6|few|NA|TRBJ2-7
TGTGCCAGCAGCTTCAGGCAGAGACGGGAATGGGAGCAGTACTTC
CASSFRQRREWEQYF
>TRBV6-1|NA|NA|TRBJ1-2
TGTGCCAGCATCGGGTCATTAGGCTATGGCTACACCTTC
CASIGSLGYGYTF
>TRBV27|NA|NA|TRBJ1-5
TGTGCCAGCACTTCCCTGGGGGGCTTCTATAGCAATCAGCCCCAGCATTTT
CASTSLGGFYSNQPQHF
>TRBV15|NA|TRBD1|TRBJ2-7
TGTGCCACCAGCAGCTCCGGAAGGGGGCTCAACGAGCAGTACTTC
CATSSSGRGLNEQYF